This T cell receptor beta chain was retrieved from a study of T cells in Graves' hyperthyroidism and ophthalmopathy. Across the whole study: Pretreatment peripheral blood was obtained at initial diagnosis.

Amplification of TCR beta CDR3 regions used RNA as the template. In the first-round RT-PCR of the TCR CDR3, the HTBI primer set was used. TCRdb reprocessed the multiplex PCR reads via MiXCR and lists one record per CDR3 protein. The sample consists of hundreds of thousands of distinct CDR3 sequences, 20% of them appearing once. This CDR3 has 12 residues. The germline V gene encodes CDR1 SGHDN and CDR2 FVKESK. V was pared by 3 bases and J by 2 bases, with 4 bases between. The diagnostic basis comprised clinical symptoms, serum thyroxine and TRAb, thyroid ultrasound and orbital computed tomography. The origin of this receptor is a man aged 35 to 55 with Graves' ophthalmopathy. Input material: blood. The chain recombines TRBV14 with TRBJ2-5; no firm D call. In nucleotides, the CDR3 is TGTGCCAGCAGCCACGTACAAGAGACCCAGTACTTC. Protein: CASSHVQETQYF.